This TCR beta chain was found in a study of identifying expanded T cells in peripheral blood. Assay used: immunoSEQ multiplex PCR; TCRdb lists only in-frame clones, some missing. The sample has tens of thousands of clones; roughly 84% are singletons. No infections or other immune events were documented during collection. Study results and caveats: Approximately two-week clone count variance significantly increased as total template count grew. Technical replicates showed about 1.2 changed clones; around two weeks roughly 15; four weeks 19.

With regard to this clone: Its matching antigen is unknown.

V shed 4 bases, J shed 0 bases, and the junction held 16 bases outside the gene matches. This CDR3 has 19 amino acids. CDR1 is MNHEY, CDR2 SMNVEV, per germline (reference sequence). This clonotype was sampled from a person between 18 and 75 years old in good health. The chain links TRBV27 to TRBJ2-7; 9 positions match TRBD2. The sample comprised blood. CDR3 in amino acids: CASSWPGEPAGGCSYEQYF. The DNA of the CDR3 is TGTGCCAGCAGTTGGCCAGGAGAGCCAGCGGGAGGATGCTCCTACGAGCAGTACTTC.